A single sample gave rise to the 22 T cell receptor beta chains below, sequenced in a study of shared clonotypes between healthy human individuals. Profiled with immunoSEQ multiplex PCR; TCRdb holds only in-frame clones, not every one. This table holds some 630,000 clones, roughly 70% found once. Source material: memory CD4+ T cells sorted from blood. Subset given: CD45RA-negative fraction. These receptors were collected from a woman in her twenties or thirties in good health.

The CDR3, as DNA: TGTGCCAGTAGTATGAGCGCTAGCGGGAGCTACGAGCAGTACTTC. Its protein is CASSMSASGSYEQYF. This chain uses TRBV19 with TRBJ2-7; 10 bases line up with TRBD2. This CDR3 region has 15 residues. Germline-derived CDR1 and CDR2 are LNHDA and SQIVND (reference sequence). V shed 3 bases, J shed 3 bases, and the junction held 5 bases outside the gene matches.

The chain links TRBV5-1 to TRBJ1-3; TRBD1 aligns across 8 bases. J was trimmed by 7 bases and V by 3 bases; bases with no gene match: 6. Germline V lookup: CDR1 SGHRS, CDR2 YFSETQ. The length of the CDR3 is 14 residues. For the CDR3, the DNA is TGCGCCAGCAGCTCGTCAGGGGGCCCGAACACCATATATTTT. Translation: CASSSSGGPNTIYF.

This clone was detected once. In nucleotides, the CDR3 is TGTGCCACCAGCATTAACAGGGGGCCGGAGACCCAGTACTTC. Translation: CATSINRGPETQYF. The chain employs TRBV15 and TRBJ2-5, with 9 bases fitting TRBD1. Germline values: CDR1 LNHNV, CDR2 YYDKDF (reference sequence). The V segment lost 4 bases and the J segment 5 bases; nucleotides outside the gene matches: 5. The CDR3 extends over 14 amino acids.

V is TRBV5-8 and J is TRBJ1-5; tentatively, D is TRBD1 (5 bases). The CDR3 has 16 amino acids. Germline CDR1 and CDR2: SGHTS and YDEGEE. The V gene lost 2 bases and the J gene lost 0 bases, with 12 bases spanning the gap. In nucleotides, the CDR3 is TGTGCCAGCAGCTTACGGACAAGCCTTAGCAATCAGCCCCAGCATTTT. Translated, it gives CASSLRTSLSNQPQHF. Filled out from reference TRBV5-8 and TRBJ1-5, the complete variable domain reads EAGVTQSPTHLIKTRGQQATLRCSPISGHTSVYWYQQALGLGLQFLLWYDEGEERNRGNFPPRFSGRQFPNYSSELNVNALELEDSALYLCASSLRTSLSNQPQHFGDGTRLSIL.

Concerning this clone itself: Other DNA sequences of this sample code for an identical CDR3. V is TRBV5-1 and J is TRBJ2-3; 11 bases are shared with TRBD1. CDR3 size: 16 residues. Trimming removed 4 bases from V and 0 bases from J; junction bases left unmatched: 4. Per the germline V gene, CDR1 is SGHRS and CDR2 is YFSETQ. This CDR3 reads CASSVGQGASTDTQYF. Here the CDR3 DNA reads TGCGCCAGCAGCGTAGGACAGGGGGCTAGCACAGATACGCAGTATTTT.

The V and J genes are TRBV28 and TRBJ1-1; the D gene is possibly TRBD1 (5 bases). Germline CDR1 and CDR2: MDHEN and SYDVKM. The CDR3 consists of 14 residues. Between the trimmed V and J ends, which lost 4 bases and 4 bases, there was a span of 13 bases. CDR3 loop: CASSSLFGGTEAFF. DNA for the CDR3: TGTGCCAGCAGTTCCCTTTTTGGGGGCACTGAAGCTTTCTTT.

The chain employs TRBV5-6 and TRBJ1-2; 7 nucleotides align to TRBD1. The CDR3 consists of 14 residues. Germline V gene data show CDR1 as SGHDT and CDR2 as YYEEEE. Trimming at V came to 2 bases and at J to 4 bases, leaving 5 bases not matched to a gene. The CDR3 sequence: CASSLGQALYGYTF. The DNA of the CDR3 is TGTGCCAGCAGCTTAGGACAGGCACTCTATGGCTACACCTTC.

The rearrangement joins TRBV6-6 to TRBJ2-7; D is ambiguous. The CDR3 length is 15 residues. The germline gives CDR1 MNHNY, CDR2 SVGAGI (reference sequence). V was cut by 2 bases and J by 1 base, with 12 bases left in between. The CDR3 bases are TGTGCCAGCAGTTACGATCGCTCCCAGTCCTACGAGCAGTACTTC. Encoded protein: CASSYDRSQSYEQYF.

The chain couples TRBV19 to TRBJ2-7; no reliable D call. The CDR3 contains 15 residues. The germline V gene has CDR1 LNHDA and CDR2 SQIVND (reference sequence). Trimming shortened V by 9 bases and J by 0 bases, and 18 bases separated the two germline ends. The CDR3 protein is CASTQQYSSSYEQYF. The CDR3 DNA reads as TGTGCCAGCACCCAACAATATTCAAGCTCCTACGAGCAGTACTTC. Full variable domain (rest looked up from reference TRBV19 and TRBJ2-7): DGGITQSPKYLFRKEGQNVTLSCEQNLNHDAMYWYRQDPGQGLRLIYYSQIVNDFQKGDIAEGYSVSREKKESFPLTVTSAQKNPTAFYLCASTQQYSSSYEQYFGPGTRLTVT.

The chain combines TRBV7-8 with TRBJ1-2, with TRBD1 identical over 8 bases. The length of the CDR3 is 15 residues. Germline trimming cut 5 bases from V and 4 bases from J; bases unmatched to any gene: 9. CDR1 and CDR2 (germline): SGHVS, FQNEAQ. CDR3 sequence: CASSLDRASFYGYTF. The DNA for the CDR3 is TGTGCCAGCAGCCTGGACAGGGCCTCTTTCTATGGCTACACCTTC. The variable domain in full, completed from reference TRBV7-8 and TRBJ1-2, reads GAGVSQSPRYKVAKRGQDVALRCDPISGHVSLFWYQQALGQGPEFLTYFQNEAQLDKSGLPSDRFFAERPEGSVSTLKIQRTQQEDSAVYLCASSLDRASFYGYTFGSGTRLTVV.

The CDR3: CASSFRGAGANVLTF. The DNA for the CDR3 is TGTGCCAGCAGTTTTAGGGGGGCTGGGGCCAACGTCCTGACTTTC. The chain couples TRBV28 to TRBJ2-6; D could derive from TRBD1 or TRBD2 (6 bases each). Germline V gives CDR1 MDHEN, CDR2 SYDVKM. V was trimmed by 3 bases and J by 2 bases, leaving 8 bases between them. The CDR3 totals 15 residues. Based on the CDR3 plus reference TRBV28 and TRBJ2-6, the full variable domain is DVKVTQSSRYLVKRTGEKVFLECVQDMDHENMFWYRQDPGLGLRLIYFSYDVKMKEKGDIPEGYSVSREKKERFSLILESASTNQTSMYLCASSFRGAGANVLTFGAGSRLTVL.

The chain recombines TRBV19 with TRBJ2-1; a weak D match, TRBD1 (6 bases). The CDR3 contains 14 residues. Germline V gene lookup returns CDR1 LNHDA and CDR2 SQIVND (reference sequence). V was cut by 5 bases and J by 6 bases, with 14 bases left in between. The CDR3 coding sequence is TGTGCCAGTAGTTCACAGACAGGAATCAATGAGCAGTTCTTC. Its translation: CASSSQTGINEQFF.

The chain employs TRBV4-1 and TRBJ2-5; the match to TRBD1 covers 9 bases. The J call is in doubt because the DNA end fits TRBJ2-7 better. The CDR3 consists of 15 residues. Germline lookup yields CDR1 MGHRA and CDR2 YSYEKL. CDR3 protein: CASSQIPGQGYEQYF. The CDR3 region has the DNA TGCGCCAGCAGCCAAATTCCGGGACAGGGATACGAGCAGTACTTC.

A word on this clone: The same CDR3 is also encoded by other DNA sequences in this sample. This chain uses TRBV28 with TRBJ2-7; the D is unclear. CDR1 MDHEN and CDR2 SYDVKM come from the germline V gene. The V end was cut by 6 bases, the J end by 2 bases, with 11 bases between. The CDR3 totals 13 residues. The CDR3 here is CASRSTSTYEQYF. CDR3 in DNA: TGTGCCAGCAGGTCAACATCTACCTACGAGCAGTACTTC.

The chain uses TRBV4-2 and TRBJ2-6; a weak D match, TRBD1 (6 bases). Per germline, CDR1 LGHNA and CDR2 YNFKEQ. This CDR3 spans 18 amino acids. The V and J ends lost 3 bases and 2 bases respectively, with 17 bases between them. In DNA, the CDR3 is TGTGCCAGCAGCCACCCCGGGCAGGGGCTGCCTGGGGCCAACGTCCTGACTTTC. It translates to CASSHPGQGLPGANVLTF.

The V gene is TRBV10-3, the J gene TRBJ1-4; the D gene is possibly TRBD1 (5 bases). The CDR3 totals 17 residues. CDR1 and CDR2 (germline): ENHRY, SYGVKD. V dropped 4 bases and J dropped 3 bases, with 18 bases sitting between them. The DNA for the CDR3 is TGTGCCATCAGTGTAGAGAAGGCCATAGGGGCTAATGAAAAACTGTTTTTT. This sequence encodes CAISVEKAIGANEKLFF.

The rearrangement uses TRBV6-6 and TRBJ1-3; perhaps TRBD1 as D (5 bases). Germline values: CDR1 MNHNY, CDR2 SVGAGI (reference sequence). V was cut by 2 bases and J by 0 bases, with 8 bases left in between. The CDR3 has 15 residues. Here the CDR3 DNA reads TGTGCCAGCAGTTACGGGGGAGACTCTGGAAACACCATATATTTT. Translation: CASSYGGDSGNTIYF.

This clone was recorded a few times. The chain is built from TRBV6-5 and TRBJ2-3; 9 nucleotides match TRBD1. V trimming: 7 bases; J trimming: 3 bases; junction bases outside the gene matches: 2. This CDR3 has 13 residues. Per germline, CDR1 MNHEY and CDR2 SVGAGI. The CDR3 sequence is CASTGQGTDTQYF. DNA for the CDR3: TGTGCCAGCACCGGACAGGGGACAGATACGCAGTATTTT.

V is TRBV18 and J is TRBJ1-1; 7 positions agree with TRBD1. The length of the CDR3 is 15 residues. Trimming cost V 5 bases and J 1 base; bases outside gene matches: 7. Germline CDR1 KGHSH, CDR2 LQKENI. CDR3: CASSAGGGKNTEAFF. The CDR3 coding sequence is TGTGCCAGCTCAGCAGGGGGTGGGAAGAACACTGAAGCTTTCTTT.

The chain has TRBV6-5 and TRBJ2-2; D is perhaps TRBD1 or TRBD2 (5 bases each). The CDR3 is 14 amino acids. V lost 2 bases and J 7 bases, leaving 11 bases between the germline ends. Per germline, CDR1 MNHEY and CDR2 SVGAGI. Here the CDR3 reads CASSYGTTIGELFF. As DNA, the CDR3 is TGTGCCAGCAGTTACGGGACGACCATCGGGGAGCTGTTTTTT.

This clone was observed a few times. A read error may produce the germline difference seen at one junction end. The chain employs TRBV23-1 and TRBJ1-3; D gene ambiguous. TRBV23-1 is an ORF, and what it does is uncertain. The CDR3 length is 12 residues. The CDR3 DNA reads TGTACTGAGGGATTTGCTGGAAACACCATATATTTT. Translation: CTEGFAGNTIYF.

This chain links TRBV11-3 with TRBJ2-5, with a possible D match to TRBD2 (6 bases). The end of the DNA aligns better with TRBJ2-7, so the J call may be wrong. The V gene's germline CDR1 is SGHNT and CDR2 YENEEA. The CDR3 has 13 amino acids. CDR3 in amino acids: CASSGGDSYEQYF. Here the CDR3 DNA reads TGTGCCAGCAGCGGCGGGGATTCCTACGAGCAGTACTTC.